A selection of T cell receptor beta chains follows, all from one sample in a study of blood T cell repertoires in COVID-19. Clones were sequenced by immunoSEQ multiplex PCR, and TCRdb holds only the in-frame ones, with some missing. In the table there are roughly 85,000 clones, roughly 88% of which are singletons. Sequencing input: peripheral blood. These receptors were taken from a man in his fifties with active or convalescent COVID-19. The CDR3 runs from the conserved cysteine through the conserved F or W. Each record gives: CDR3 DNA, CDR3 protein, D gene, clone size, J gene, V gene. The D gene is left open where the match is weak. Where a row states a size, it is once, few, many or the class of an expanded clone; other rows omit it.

CDR3 DNA: TGTGCCAGCAGCCAATCACCTAGCCGGGAGACCCAGTACTTC
CDR3 protein: CASSQSPSRETQYF
D gene: NA
clone size: NA
J gene: TRBJ2-5
V gene: TRBV3-1/TRBV3-2

CDR3 DNA: TGTGCCAGCAGCTTACTGGGACAAGCAATCCTCAATGAAAAACTGTTTTTT
CDR3 protein: CASSLLGQAILNEKLFF
D gene: NA
clone size: few
J gene: TRBJ1-4
V gene: TRBV11-2

CDR3 DNA: TGCGCCAGCAGCCCCTCCGTGGCGGGAGTGACCTACAATGAGCAGTTCTTC
CDR3 protein: CASSPSVAGVTYNEQFF
D gene: TRBD2
clone size: NA
J gene: TRBJ2-1
V gene: TRBV5-1

CDR3 DNA: TGCGCCTCCCGGGGGCAGGGGGCATCGCTAGATACGCAGTATTTT
CDR3 protein: CASRGQGASLDTQYF
D gene: TRBD1
clone size: once
J gene: TRBJ2-3
V gene: TRBV5-1

CDR3 DNA: TGTGCCAGCAGTTTTCCGGGCCAGGGAACACAAGAGACCCAGTACTTC
CDR3 protein: CASSFPGQGTQETQYF
D gene: NA
clone size: NA
J gene: TRBJ2-5
V gene: TRBV28

CDR3 DNA: TGTGCCGAGGGTTTCGGTGGCACAGATACGCAGTATTTT
CDR3 protein: CAEGFGGTDTQYF
D gene: NA
clone size: NA
J gene: TRBJ2-3
V gene: TRBV5-8

CDR3 DNA: TGTGCCAGCAGCCGCACCAGGGACACTGAAGCTTTCTTT
CDR3 protein: CASSRTRDTEAFF
D gene: NA
clone size: NA
J gene: TRBJ1-1
V gene: TRBV14

CDR3 DNA: TGTGCCATCAGTGAGTCGATTCTTAGCCAGGAGGGTTCACCCCTCCACTTT
CDR3 protein: CAISESILSQEGSPLHF
D gene: NA
clone size: NA
J gene: TRBJ1-6
V gene: TRBV10-3

CDR3 DNA: TGTGCCTGGAGTGACGGCCCGGGTGAGCCCCAGCATTTT
CDR3 protein: CAWSDGPGEPQHF
D gene: NA
clone size: NA
J gene: TRBJ1-5
V gene: TRBV30

CDR3 DNA: TGTGCCAGCAGCCTGCTTCTAGCGGGCACTAGCACAGATACGCAGTATTTT
CDR3 protein: CASSLLLAGTSTDTQYF
D gene: TRBD2
clone size: NA
J gene: TRBJ2-3
V gene: TRBV7-2

CDR3 DNA: TGCGCCAGCAGCTTGGTACAGGTCGCCGATACGCAGTATTTT
CDR3 protein: CASSLVQVADTQYF
D gene: NA
clone size: once
J gene: TRBJ2-3
V gene: TRBV5-1